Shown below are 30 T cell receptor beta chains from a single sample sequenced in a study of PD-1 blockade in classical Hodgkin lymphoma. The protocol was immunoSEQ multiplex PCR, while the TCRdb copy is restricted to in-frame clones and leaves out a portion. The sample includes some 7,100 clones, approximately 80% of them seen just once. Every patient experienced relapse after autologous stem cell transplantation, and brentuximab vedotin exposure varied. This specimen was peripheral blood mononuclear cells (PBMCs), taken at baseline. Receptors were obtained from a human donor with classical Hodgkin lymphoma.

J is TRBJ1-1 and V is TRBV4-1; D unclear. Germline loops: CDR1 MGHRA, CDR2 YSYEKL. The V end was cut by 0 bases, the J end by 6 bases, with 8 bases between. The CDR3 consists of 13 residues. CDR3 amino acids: CASSQDRTAEAFF. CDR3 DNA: TGCGCCAGCAGCCAAGATAGGACGGCTGAAGCTTTCTTT.

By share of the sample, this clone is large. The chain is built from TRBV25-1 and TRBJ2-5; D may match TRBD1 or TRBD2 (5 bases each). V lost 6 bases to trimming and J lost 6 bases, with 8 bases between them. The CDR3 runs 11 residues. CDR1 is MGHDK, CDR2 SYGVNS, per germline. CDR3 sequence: CASRRGQTQYF. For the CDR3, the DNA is TGTGCCAGCAGGAGGGGTCAGACCCAGTACTTC. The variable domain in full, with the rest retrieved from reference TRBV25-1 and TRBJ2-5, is EADIYQTPRYLVIGTGKKITLECSQTMGHDKMYWYQQDPGMELHLIHYSYGVNSTEKGDLSSESTVSRIRTEHFPLTLESARPSHTSQYLCASRRGQTQYFGPGTRLLVL.

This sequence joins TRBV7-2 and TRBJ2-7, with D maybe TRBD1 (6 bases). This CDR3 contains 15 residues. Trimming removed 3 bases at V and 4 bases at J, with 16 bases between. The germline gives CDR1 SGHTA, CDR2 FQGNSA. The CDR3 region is CASSFLRTQGYEQYF. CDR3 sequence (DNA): TGTGCCAGCAGCTTCTTACGTACGCAGGGGTACGAGCAGTACTTC.

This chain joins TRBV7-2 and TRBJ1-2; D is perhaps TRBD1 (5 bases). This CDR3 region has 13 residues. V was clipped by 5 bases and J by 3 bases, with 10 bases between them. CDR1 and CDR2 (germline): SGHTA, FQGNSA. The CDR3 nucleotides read TGTGCCAGCAGCCCATCGACAGACTATGGCTACACCTTC. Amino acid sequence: CASSPSTDYGYTF.

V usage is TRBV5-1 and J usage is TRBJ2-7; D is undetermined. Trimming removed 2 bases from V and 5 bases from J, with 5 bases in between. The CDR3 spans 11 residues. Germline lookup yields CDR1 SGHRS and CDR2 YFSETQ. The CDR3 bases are TGCGCCAGCAGCTTCCGGGACGAGCAGTACTTC. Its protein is CASSFRDEQYF.

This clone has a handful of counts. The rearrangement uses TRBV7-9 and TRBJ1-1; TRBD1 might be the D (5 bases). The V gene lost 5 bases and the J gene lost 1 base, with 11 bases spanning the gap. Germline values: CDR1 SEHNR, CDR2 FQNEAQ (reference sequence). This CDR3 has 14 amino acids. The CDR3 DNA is TGTGCCAGCAGCCGAAACCAGGGGAACACTGAAGCTTTCTTT. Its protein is CASSRNQGNTEAFF.

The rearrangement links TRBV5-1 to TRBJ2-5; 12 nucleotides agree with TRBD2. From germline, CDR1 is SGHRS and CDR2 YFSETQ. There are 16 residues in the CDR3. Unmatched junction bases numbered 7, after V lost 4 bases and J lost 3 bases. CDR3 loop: CASSLQTSGGKETQYF. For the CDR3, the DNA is TGCGCCAGCAGCCTCCAGACTAGCGGGGGTAAAGAGACCCAGTACTTC.

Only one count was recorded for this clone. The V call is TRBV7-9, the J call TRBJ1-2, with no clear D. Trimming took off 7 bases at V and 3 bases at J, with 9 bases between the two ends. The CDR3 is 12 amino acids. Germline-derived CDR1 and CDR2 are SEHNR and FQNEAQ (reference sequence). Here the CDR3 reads CASTNQYYGYTF. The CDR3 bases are TGTGCCAGCACGAACCAGTACTATGGCTACACCTTC.

The CDR3 protein is CASSPPDGVYEQYF. CDR3 in DNA: TGTGCCAGCTCTCCGCCGGACGGGGTCTACGAGCAGTACTTC. The chain is built from TRBV18 and TRBJ2-7, with a weak D call TRBD2 (5 bases). The CDR3 spans 14 residues. Trimming cost V 6 bases and J 3 bases, with 15 bases left between them. Per germline, CDR1 KGHSH and CDR2 LQKENI. Looking up the rest from reference TRBV18 and TRBJ2-7 gives the full variable domain: NAGVMQNPRHLVRRRGQEARLRCSPMKGHSHVYWYRQLPEEGLKFMVYLQKENIIDESGMPKERFSAEFPKEGPSILRIQQVVRGDSAAYFCASSPPDGVYEQYFGPGTRLTVT.

The CDR3, as DNA: TGTGCCAGCAGCTTACAGGACAGAAGGGAGGCTTTCTTT. Translating gives CASSLQDRREAFF. J is TRBJ1-1 and V is TRBV11-2; TRBD1 might be the D (6 bases). The germline gives CDR1 SGHAT, CDR2 FQNNGV. Trimming took off 2 bases at V and 11 bases at J, with 15 bases between the two ends. This CDR3 is 13 amino acids long.

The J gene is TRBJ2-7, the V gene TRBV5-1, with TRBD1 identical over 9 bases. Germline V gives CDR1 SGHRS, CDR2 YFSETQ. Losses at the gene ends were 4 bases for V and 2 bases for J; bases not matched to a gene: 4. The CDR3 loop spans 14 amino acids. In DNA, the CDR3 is TGCGCCAGCAGCCTGGACAGGGGCCCCTACGAGCAGTACTTC. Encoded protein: CASSLDRGPYEQYF.

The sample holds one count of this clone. Here the CDR3 reads CASRSTSGRTDEQFF. The DNA of the CDR3 is TGTGCCAGCAGATCAACTAGCGGGAGGACCGATGAGCAGTTCTTC. The chain recombines TRBV6-1 with TRBJ2-1; 12 bases fit TRBD2. Germline CDR1 is MNHNS and CDR2 is SASEGT. The junction had 8 bases not matched to a gene; V was cut back by 6 bases and J by 8 bases. The CDR3 is made up of 15 amino acids.

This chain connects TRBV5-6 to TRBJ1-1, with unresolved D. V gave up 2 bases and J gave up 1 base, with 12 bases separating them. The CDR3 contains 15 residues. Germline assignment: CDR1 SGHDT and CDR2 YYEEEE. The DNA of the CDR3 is TGTGCCAGCAGCTTCCGAGGTCTGGGGAACACTGAAGCTTTCTTT. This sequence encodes CASSFRGLGNTEAFF.

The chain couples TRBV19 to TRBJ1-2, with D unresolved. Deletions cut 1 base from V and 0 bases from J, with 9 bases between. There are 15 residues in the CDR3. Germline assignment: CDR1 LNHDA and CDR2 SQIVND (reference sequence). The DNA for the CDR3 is TGTGCCAGTAGTATAGCGGGATTTTCTAACTATGGCTACACCTTC. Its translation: CASSIAGFSNYGYTF.

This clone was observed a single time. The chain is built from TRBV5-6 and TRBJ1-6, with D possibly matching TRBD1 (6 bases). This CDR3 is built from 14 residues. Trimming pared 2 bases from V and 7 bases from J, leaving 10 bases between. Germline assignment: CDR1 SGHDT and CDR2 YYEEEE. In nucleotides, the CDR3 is TGTGCCAGCAGCTTCGGCCAGGGGAATTCACCCCTCCACTTT. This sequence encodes CASSFGQGNSPLHF.

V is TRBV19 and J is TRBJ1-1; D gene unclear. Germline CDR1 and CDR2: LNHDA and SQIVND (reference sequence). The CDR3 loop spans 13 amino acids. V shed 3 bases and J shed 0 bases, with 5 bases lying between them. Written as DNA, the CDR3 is TGTGCCAGTAGTATTATGATGAACACTGAAGCTTTCTTT. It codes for CASSIMMNTEAFF.

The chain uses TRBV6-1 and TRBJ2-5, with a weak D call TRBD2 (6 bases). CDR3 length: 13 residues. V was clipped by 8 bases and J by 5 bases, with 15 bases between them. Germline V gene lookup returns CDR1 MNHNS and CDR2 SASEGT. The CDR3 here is CASESSGGETQYF. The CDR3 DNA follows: TGTGCCAGCGAATCTTCCGGGGGTGAGACCCAGTACTTC.

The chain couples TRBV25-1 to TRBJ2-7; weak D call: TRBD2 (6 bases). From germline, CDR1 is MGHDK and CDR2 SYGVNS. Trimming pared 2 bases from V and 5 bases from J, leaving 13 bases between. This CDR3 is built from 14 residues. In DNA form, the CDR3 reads TGTGCCAGCAGTGAACCAGGAGGGACCCACGAGCAGTACTTC. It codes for CASSEPGGTHEQYF.

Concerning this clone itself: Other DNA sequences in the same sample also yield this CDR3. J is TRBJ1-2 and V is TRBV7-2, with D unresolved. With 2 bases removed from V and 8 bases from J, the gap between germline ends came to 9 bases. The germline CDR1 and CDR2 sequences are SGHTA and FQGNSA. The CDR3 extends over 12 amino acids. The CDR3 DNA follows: TGTGCCAGCAGCTTAACCGGGGAGGGCTACACCTTC. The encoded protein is CASSLTGEGYTF.

The CDR3 nucleotides are TGTGCCAGCGGCAGGGGTTACGAGCAGTACTTC. Translation: CASGRGYEQYF. The J gene is TRBJ2-7, the V gene TRBV6-5; a weak D match, TRBD1 (6 bases). The CDR3 runs 11 residues. Trimming removed 8 bases from V and 4 bases from J, with 9 bases in between. Germline loops: CDR1 MNHEY, CDR2 SVGAGI.

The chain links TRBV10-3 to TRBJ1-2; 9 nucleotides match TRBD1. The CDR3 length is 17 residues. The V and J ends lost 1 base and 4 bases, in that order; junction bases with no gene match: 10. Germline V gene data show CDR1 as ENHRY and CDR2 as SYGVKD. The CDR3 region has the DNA TGTGCCATCAGTGAGTTAGTACAGGGGGCGCCTCCCTATGGCTACACCTTC. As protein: CAISELVQGAPPYGYTF.

This CDR3 reads CASSFDPGTDTQYF. CDR3 in DNA: TGCGCCAGCAGCTTCGACCCGGGCACAGATACGCAGTATTTT. The chain employs TRBV5-1 and TRBJ2-3; D gene uncertain. Germline CDR1 SGHRS, CDR2 YFSETQ. Trimming stripped 2 bases from V and 1 base from J, with 8 bases between. The CDR3 extends over 14 amino acids.

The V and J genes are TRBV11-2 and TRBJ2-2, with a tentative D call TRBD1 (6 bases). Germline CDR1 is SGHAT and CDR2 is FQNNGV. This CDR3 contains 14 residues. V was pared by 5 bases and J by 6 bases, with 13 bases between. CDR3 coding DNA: TGTGCCAGCAGCCTATCTCCAGGGGCCGGGGAGCTGTTTTTT. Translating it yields CASSLSPGAGELFF.

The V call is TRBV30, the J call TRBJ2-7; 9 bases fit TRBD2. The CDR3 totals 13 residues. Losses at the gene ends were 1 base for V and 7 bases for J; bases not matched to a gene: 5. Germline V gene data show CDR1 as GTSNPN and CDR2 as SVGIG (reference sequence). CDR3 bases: TGTGCCTGGAGTGGGGGACTAGCTCTAGAGCAGTACTTC. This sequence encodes CAWSGGLALEQYF.

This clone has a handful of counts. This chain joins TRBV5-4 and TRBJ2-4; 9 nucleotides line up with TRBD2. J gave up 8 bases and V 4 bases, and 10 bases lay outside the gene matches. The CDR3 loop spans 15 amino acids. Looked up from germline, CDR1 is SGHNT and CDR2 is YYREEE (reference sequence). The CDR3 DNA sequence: TGTGCCAGCAGCACTTCCGGGACTAGCTACCACATTCAGTACTTC. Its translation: CASSTSGTSYHIQYF.

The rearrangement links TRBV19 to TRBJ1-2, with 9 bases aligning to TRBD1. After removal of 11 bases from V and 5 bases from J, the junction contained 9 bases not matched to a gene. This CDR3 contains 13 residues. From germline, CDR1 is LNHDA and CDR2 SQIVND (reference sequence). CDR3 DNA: TGTGCCGGAAAAACAGGGGGCGAGTATGGCTACACCTTC. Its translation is CAGKTGGEYGYTF.

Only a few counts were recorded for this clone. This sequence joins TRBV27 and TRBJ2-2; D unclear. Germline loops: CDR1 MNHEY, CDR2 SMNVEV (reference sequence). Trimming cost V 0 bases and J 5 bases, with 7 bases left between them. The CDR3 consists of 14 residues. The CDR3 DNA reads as TGTGCCAGCAGTTTATCAAGGGCAACCGGGGAGCTGTTTTTT. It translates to CASSLSRATGELFF.

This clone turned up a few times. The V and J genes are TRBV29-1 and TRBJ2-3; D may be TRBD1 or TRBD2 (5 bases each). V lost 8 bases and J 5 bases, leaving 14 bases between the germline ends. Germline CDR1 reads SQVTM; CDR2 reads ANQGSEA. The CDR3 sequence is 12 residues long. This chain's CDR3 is CSLGTGRDTQYF. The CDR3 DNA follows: TGCAGCCTCGGGACGGGGAGAGATACGCAGTATTTT.

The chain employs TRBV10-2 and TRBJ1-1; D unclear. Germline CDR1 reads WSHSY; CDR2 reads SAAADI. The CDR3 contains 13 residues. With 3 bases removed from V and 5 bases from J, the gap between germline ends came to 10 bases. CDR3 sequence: CASSEGRLTEAFF. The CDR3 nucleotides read TGCGCCAGCAGTGAAGGACGGCTGACTGAAGCTTTCTTT.

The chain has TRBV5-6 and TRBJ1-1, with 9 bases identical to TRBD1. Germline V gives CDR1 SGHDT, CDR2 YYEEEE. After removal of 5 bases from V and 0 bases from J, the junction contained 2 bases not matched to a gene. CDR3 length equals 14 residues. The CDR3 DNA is TGTGCCAGCAGGGGACAGGGAATGAACACTGAAGCTTTCTTT. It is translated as CASRGQGMNTEAFF. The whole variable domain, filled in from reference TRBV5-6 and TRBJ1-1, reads DAGVTQSPTHLIKTRGQQVTLRCSPKSGHDTVSWYQQALGQGPQFIFQYYEEEERQRGNFPDRFSGHQFPNYSSELNVNALLLGDSALYLCASRGQGMNTEAFFGQGTRLTVV.